This TCR beta chain stems from a study of shared clonotypes between healthy human individuals. The overall study: Every donor yielded three CD4 naive, three CD4 memory, two CD8 naive and one CD8 memory plate. General study results and limits: Naive subsets usually exceeded memory subsets in estimated richness.

Running of the assay took place at deep level. Several immunoSEQ 96-well plates shared each subset's DNA, each plate a replicate. The method was immunoSEQ multiplex PCR; TCRdb's version includes in-frame clones alone and lacks a portion of them. The data hold about a million clones, with about 72% observed a single time. For this clone: Its antigen is not identified.

CDR3 length: 17 amino acids. Per the germline V gene, CDR1 is SGHNT and CDR2 is YENEEA. V lost 2 bases to trimming and J lost 0 bases, with 13 bases between them. The sample taken for sequencing was memory CD4+ T cells from PBMCs. The subset is: CD45RA-negative fraction. The source is a man aged 18 to 30 in good health. Some clones in this sample may be carry-over from other donors' samples. The chain uses TRBV11-3 and TRBJ2-2, with a tentative D call TRBD2 (5 bases). CDR3 residues: CASSLSGLPANTGELFF. In DNA form, the CDR3 reads TGTGCCAGCAGCTTATCCGGACTCCCGGCGAACACCGGGGAGCTGTTTTTT. Together with reference TRBV11-3 and TRBJ2-2, the CDR3 gives the full variable domain: EAGVVQSPRYKIIEKKQPVAFWCNPISGHNTLYWYLQNLGQGPELLIRYENEEAVDDSQLPKDRFSAERLKGVDSTLKIQPAELGDSAVYLCASSLSGLPANTGELFFGEGSRLTVL.